These 13 T cell receptor beta chains were sequenced from one sample in a study of cytomegalovirus exposure and HLA in healthy donors. Clones were read by immunoSEQ multiplex PCR, and TCRdb kept only the in-frame ones, dropping some. The sample records roughly 150,000 clones, around 82% being singletons. Sequenced: PBMCs. Receptors originate from a man in his thirties or forties in good health and CMV-seropositive.

The chain employs TRBV9 and TRBJ2-5; tentatively, D is TRBD1 (6 bases). Trimming pared 2 bases from V and 2 bases from J, leaving 10 bases between. CDR3 size: 14 residues. CDR1 SGDLS and CDR2 YYNGEE come from the germline V gene. CDR3: CASSVGDNQETQYF. The CDR3, as DNA: TGTGCCAGCAGCGTTGGGGACAATCAAGAGACCCAGTACTTC.

The chain links TRBV7-9 to TRBJ1-2, with D maybe TRBD1 (5 bases). The V end lost 0 bases, the J end lost 4 bases, and 18 bases lay between the germline ends. In germline, CDR1 is SEHNR, CDR2 FQNEAQ (reference sequence). CDR3 length: 17 amino acids. The DNA for the CDR3 is TGTGCCAGCAGCTTAGCGAATGTGGCCCAGGGAGGCTATGGCTACACCTTC. It yields the protein CASSLANVAQGGYGYTF.

The CDR3 DNA reads as TGCGCCAGCAGCGGACCGGGAAGTACACCGGCTTTCTTT. As protein: CASSGPGSTPAFF. The gene calls are TRBV10-1 and TRBJ1-1; D unresolved. The CDR3 is made up of 13 amino acids. CDR1 and CDR2 from the germline V gene are WNHNN and SYGVQD (reference sequence). Between the trimmed V and J ends, which lost 6 bases and 11 bases, there was a span of 19 bases.

This clone was picked up one time. The chain recombines TRBV7-3 with TRBJ2-3, with 12 positions matching TRBD2. This CDR3 is 17 amino acids long. The trim removed 4 bases at V and 0 bases at J, leaving 5 bases unmatched. Germline V gene lookup returns CDR1 SGHTA and CDR2 FQGTGA. CDR3 nucleotide sequence: TGTGCCAGCAGCTCCCGGACTAGCGGGACTAGCACAGATACGCAGTATTTT. Residues: CASSSRTSGTSTDTQYF.

The rearrangement joins TRBV6-6 to TRBJ1-5, with TRBD1 matching over 7 bases. The germline V gene encodes CDR1 MNHNY and CDR2 SVGAGI (reference sequence). This CDR3 spans 14 amino acids. V shed 6 bases, J shed 5 bases, and the junction held 7 bases outside the gene matches. The DNA of the CDR3 is TGTGCCAGCAGGAAAACAGGGGAAGATCAGCCCCAGCATTTT. Its translation is CASRKTGEDQPQHF.

This chain links TRBV10-3 with TRBJ1-2; the match to TRBD1 covers 7 bases. The length of the CDR3 is 13 residues. Germline-derived CDR1 and CDR2 are ENHRY and SYGVKD. J gave up 7 bases and V 6 bases, and 8 bases lay outside the gene matches. This CDR3 reads CAIRETGTSGYTF. Here the CDR3 DNA reads TGTGCCATCAGGGAGACAGGGACCTCTGGCTACACCTTC.

The J gene is TRBJ2-4, the V gene TRBV7-9, with D tentatively TRBD2 (6 bases). Germline V gene sequence: CDR1 SEHNR, CDR2 FQNEAQ (reference sequence). The V and J ends lost 5 bases and 6 bases respectively, with 20 bases between them. This CDR3 has 16 residues. In DNA, the CDR3 is TGTGCCAGCAGCCCCCCCGGAGGGGCGATGGGAAACATTCAGTACTTC. It codes for CASSPPGGAMGNIQYF.

J is TRBJ2-2 and V is TRBV18; 8 bases align to TRBD1. The J segment lost 1 base and the V segment lost 6 bases, leaving 13 bases of the junction unmatched. Germline CDR1 and CDR2: KGHSH and LQKENI. The CDR3 contains 18 residues. CDR3 nucleotide sequence: TGTGCCAGCTCCACCCCAGGGGGCGAACCCAGGAACACCGGGGAGCTGTTTTTT. Protein: CASSTPGGEPRNTGELFF.

The CDR3 spells CASSLTGIRLEQYF. The CDR3 bases are TGTGCCAGCAGCCTGACAGGGATTAGGCTCGAGCAGTACTTC. The rearrangement uses TRBV6-1 and TRBJ2-7; 7 bases match TRBD1. Per the germline V gene, CDR1 is MNHNS and CDR2 is SASEGT. The V and J ends lost 6 bases and 6 bases, in that order; junction bases with no gene match: 11. This CDR3 contains 14 residues.

The chain joins TRBV4-3 to TRBJ1-1; D is possibly TRBD1 (5 bases). Trimming stripped 1 base from V and 3 bases from J, with 12 bases between. Germline V gene data show CDR1 as LGHNA and CDR2 as YSLEER. The CDR3 is 15 amino acids. CDR3 residues: CASSQGRETDTEAFF. The CDR3 DNA is TGCGCCAGCAGCCAAGGACGGGAGACAGACACTGAAGCTTTCTTT.

This clone has a single count. The gene calls are TRBV13 and TRBJ2-1, with TRBD1 matching 9 bases. With 7 bases clipped from V and 5 bases from J, the junction kept 18 bases outside the gene matches. Germline-derived CDR1 and CDR2 are PRHDT and FYEKMQ (reference sequence). The CDR3 totals 18 residues. Here the CDR3 DNA reads TGTGCCAGCACTTGGGACAGGGTATCGGTCGCCCTAGACAATGAGCAGTTCTTC. This sequence encodes CASTWDRVSVALDNEQFF.

V gene TRBV7-2 combines with J gene TRBJ1-2; D is undetermined. This CDR3 has 14 residues. The V gene lost 1 base and the J gene lost 3 bases, with 9 bases spanning the gap. The germline gives CDR1 SGHTA, CDR2 FQGNSA. The CDR3 DNA is TGTGCCAGCAGCTTAGTGGTCAGCGACTATGGCTACACCTTC. Amino acids: CASSLVVSDYGYTF.

The V and J genes are TRBV30 and TRBJ1-1; 7 bases agree with TRBD1. Per the germline V gene, CDR1 is GTSNPN and CDR2 is SVGIG (reference sequence). The CDR3 loop spans 14 amino acids. Unmatched junction bases numbered 10, after V lost 4 bases and J lost 5 bases. CDR3 coding DNA: TGTGCCTGGACCCCACCGACAGGGTCGACTGAAGCTTTCTTT. Protein: CAWTPPTGSTEAFF.